This TCR beta chain was retrieved from a study of OX40 agonist ivuxolimab in advanced cancers. Study in general: Among those treated, three patients had partial responses, one with hepatocellular carcinoma and two with cutaneous melanoma.

Patients had blood sampled at baseline and again on cycle 4 day 1 and cycle 7 day 1. J gave up 2 bases and V 5 bases, and 3 bases lay outside the gene matches. The length of the CDR3 is 13 residues. Per germline, CDR1 GTSNPN and CDR2 SVGIG (reference sequence). Measured with immunoSEQ multiplex PCR; TCRdb has only the in-frame clones, and not every one. The repertoire has about 80,000 clones, 80% to 90% of them found once; the top ten carry about 1.9%. Study-wide results and limits: Patients with a partial response at 0.1-3.0 mg/kg had among the lowest clonal expansion. On average, CD8+ T cells showed a greater number of expanded clones than CD4+.

As to this clone: Antigen: not known.

This sequence joins TRBV30 and TRBJ2-7, with 10 bases identical to TRBD1. The sequencing used CD4+ or CD8+ T cells sorted from blood, collected in a trial of the OX40 agonist ivuxolimab. This TCR derives from an adult with an advanced solid tumor such as melanoma, head and neck, liver or kidney cancer. This CDR3 is CAWYGQGAYEQYF. The CDR3 region has the DNA TGTGCCTGGTACGGACAGGGGGCCTACGAGCAGTACTTC. The full variable domain, with the rest looked up from reference TRBV30 and TRBJ2-7, is SQTIHQWPATLVQPVGSPLSLECTVEGTSNPNLYWYRQAAGRGLQLLFYSVGIGQISSEVPQNLSASRPQDRQFILSSKKLLLSDSGFYLCAWYGQGAYEQYFGPGTRLTVT.